The clone carrying this T cell receptor beta chain was observed a handful of times. Its antigen is not identified. The CDR3 covers 15 residues. Germline assignment: CDR1 PRHDT and CDR2 FYEKMQ (reference sequence). After removal of 4 bases from V and 3 bases from J, the junction contained 7 bases not matched to a gene. The sample belongs to a study of cytomegalovirus exposure and HLA in healthy donors. Study-wide results and caveats: Later on, a genetic analysis was performed. It linked a missense variant in DCLRE1C with V- and J-gene trimming of TCR beta. Reported findings show TCR beta sequences accurately forecast HLA-A and HLA-B alleles in most subjects. Reportedly, a later analysis found an Asian-associated ancestry cluster had fewer N-insertions than the approximately 670-donor mean. In a later analysis, HLA-associated beta chains showed higher expansion and lower generation probabilities than comparable chains.

Primers for the PCR totalled 60 Vbeta and 13 Jbeta. Measured with immunoSEQ multiplex PCR; TCRdb has only the in-frame clones, and not every one. The data contain 180,000 or so clones, 62% of them singletons. The chain joins TRBV13 to TRBJ2-7, with 9 bases that match TRBD2. The receptor comes from a man aged 35-49 years in good health and CMV-seronegative. Material: PBMCs. The CDR3: CASSSIETSGYEQYF. The CDR3, as DNA: TGTGCCAGCAGCTCCATTGAGACTAGCGGCTACGAGCAGTACTTC.